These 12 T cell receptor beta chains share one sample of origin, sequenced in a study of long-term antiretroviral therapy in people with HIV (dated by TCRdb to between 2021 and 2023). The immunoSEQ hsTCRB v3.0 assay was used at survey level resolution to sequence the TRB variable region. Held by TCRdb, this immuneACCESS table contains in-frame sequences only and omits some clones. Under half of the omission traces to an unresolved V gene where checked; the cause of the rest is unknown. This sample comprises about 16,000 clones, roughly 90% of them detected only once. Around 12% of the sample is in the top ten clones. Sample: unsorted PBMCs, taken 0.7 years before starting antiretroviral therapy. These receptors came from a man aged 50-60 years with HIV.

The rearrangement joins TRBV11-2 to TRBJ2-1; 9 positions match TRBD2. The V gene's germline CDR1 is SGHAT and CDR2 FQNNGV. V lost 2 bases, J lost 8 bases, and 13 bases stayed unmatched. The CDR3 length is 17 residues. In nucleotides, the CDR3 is TGTGCCAGCAGCTTAAGGCTAGCGGGACTAACGGGGGATGAGCAGTTCTTC. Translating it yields CASSLRLAGLTGDEQFF. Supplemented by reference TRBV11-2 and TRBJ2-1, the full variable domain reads EAGVAQSPRYKIIEKRQSVAFWCNPISGHATLYWYQQILGQGPKLLIQFQNNGVVDDSQLPKDRFSAERLKGVDSTLKIQPAKLEDSAVYLCASSLRLAGLTGDEQFFGPGTRLTVL.

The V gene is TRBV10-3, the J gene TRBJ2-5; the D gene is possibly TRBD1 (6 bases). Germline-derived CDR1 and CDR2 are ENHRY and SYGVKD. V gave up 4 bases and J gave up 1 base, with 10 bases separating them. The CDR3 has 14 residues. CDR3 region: CAISGSRGQETQYF. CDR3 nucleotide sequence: TGTGCCATCAGTGGGTCCAGGGGCCAAGAGACCCAGTACTTC.

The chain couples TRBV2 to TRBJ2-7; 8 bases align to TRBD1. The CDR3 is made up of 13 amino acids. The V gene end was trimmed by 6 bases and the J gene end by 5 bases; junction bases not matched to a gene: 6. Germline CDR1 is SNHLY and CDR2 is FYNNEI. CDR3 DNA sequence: TGTGCCAGCAGGCGGACAGGGTTGAACGAGCAGTACTTC. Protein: CASRRTGLNEQYF.

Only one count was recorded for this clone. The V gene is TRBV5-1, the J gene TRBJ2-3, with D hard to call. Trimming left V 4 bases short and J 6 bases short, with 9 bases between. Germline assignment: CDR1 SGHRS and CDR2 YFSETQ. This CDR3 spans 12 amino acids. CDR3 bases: TGCGCCAGCAGCCTCGGTGGCGATACGCAGTATTTT. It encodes CASSLGGDTQYF. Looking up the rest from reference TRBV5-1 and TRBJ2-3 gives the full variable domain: KAGVTQTPRYLIKTRGQQVTLSCSPISGHRSVSWYQQTPGQGLQFLFEYFSETQRNKGNFPGRFSGRQFSNSRSEMNVSTLELGDSALYLCASSLGGDTQYFGPGTRLTVL.

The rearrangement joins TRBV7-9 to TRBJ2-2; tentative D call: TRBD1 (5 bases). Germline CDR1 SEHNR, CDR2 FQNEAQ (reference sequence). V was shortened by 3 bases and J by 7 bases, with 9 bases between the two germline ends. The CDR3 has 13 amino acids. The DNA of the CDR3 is TGTGCCAGCAGCTTTCAGGGCTACGGGGAGCTGTTTTTT. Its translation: CASSFQGYGELFF.

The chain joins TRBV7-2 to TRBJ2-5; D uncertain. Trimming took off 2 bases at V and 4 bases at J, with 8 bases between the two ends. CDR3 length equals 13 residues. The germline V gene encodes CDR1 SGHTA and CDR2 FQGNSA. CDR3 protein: CASSLSLGETQYF. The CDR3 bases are TGTGCCAGCAGCTTATCACTGGGAGAGACCCAGTACTTC.

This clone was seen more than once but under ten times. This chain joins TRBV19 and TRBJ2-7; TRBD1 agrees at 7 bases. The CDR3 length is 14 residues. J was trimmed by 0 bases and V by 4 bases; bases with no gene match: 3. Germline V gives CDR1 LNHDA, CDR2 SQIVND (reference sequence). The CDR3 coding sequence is TGTGCCAGTAGTAGGACAGGCCTCTCCTACGAGCAGTACTTC. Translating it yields CASSRTGLSYEQYF.

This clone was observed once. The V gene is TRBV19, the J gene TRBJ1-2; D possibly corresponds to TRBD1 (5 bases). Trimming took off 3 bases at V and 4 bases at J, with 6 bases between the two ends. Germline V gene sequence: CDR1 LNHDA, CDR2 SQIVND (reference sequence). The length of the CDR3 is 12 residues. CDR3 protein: CASSMQGYGYTF. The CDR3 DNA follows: TGTGCCAGTAGTATGCAGGGCTATGGCTACACCTTC.

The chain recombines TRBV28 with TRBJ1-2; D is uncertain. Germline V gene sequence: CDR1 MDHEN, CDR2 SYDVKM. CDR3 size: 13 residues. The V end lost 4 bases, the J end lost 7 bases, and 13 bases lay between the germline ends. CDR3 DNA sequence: TGTGCCAGCAGTTCCCCCCGCCTGCCTGGCTACACCTTC. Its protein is CASSSPRLPGYTF.

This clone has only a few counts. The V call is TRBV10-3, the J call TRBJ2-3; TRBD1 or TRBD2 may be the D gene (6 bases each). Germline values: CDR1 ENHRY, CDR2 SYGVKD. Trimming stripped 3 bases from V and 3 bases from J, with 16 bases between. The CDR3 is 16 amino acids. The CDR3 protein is CAISERVRGGTDTQYF. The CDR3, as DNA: TGTGCCATCAGTGAACGGGTCAGGGGAGGTACAGATACGCAGTATTTT.

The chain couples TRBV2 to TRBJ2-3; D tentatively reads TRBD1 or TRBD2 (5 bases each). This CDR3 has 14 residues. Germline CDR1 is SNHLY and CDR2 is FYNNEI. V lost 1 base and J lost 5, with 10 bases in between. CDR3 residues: CASSEEGSGDTQYF. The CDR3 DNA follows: TGTGCCAGCAGTGAAGAGGGGAGCGGAGATACGCAGTATTTT.

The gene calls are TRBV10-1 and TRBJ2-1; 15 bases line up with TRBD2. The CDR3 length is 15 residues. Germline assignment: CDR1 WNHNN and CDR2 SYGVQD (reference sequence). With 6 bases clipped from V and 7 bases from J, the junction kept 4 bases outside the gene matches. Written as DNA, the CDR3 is TGCGCCAGCAGCCCTGGGACTAGCGGGGGGAATGAGCAGTTCTTC. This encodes CASSPGTSGGNEQFF.